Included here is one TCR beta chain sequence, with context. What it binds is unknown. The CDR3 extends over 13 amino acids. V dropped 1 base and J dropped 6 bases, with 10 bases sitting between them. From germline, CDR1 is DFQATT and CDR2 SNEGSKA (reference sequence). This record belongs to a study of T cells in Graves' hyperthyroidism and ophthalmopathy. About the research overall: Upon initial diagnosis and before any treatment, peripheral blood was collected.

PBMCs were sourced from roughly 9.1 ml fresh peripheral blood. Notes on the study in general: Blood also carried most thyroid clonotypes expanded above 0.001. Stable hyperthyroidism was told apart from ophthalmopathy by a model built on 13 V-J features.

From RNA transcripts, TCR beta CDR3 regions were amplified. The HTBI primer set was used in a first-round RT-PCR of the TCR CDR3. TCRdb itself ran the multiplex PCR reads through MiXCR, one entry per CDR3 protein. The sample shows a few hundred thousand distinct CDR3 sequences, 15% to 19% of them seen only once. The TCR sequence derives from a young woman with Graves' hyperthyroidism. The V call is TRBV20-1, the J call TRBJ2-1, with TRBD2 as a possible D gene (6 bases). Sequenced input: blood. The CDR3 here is CSARASGLNEQFF. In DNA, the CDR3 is TGCAGTGCTAGAGCCAGCGGGCTCAATGAGCAGTTCTTC.